This T cell receptor (beta chain) stems from a study of T-cell reconstitution after alpha-beta-depleted transplantation in children. Germline values: CDR1 SQVTM, CDR2 ANQGSEA. The CDR3 contains 15 residues. The V gene end was trimmed by 6 bases and the J gene end by 4 bases; junction bases not matched to a gene: 11. A remark on this clonotype: A much bigger clone sits one base away, suggesting this may be a read error.

Construction of the TCRbeta library involved unique molecular identifiers. TCRdb reanalysed the PCR reads using MiXCR and keeps one entry per CDR3 protein. The profile shows around 530,000 distinct CDR3 sequences, approximately 29% of them singletons. The source material was PBMCs from the stem cell graft donor, sampled from the stem cell graft. The genes are TRBV29-1 and TRBJ1-1; 10 nucleotides line up with TRBD1. This receptor was taken from a human donor who donated a stem cell graft to a child with aplastic anemia. The CDR3 DNA sequence: TGCAGCGTGAGGGGACAGGGGAGCGGGGGCACTGAAGCTTTCTTT. Its translation: CSVRGQGSGGTEAFF.